The clone carrying this T cell receptor beta chain is a singleton in its sample. The protocol was immunoSEQ multiplex PCR, while the TCRdb copy is restricted to in-frame clones and leaves out a portion. The sample lists 35,000 to 45,000 clones, around 93% occurring once. The length of the CDR3 is 14 residues. Between the trimmed V and J ends, which lost 6 bases and 4 bases, there was a span of 15 bases. Germline V gives CDR1 ENHRY, CDR2 SYGVKD. These data belong to a study of T cells in tuberculosis. About the research overall: The T cells targeted glucose monomycolate, a mycobacterial lipid, via CD1B.

This TCR derives from a donor between 10 and 35 years old with latent tuberculosis or without tuberculosis infection. Some clones in this sample may be carry-over from other donors' samples. The chain recombines TRBV10-3 with TRBJ1-2; D call uncertain. The specimen sequenced was PBMCs. This CDR3 reads CAIRTGLAGYGYTF. The CDR3 nucleotides read TGTGCCATCAGGACGGGCCTAGCGGGCTATGGCTACACCTTC.